What follows describes a single T cell receptor (beta chain). In the original analysis: For nucleated cells, counts were estimated from reference gene primer amplification. Assay: immunoSEQ multiplex PCR; the TCRdb copy retains only in-frame clones and omits some. Clone size and the V and J calls come from that table; the DNA yielded D and trimming. Here the sample spans fewer than 120,000 clones, approximately 90% being singletons. This sample was included in a study of blood T cell repertoires in COVID-19. Study-level information: Samples taken during acute and convalescent COVID-19 were collected in the United States, Italy and Spain. In each case, the material was cDNA or gDNA derived from T cells, B-cell-depleted T cells, or PBMCs.

Germline-derived CDR1 and CDR2 are MRHNA and SNTAGT. The CDR3 is 14 amino acids. The V end lost 3 bases, the J end lost 2 bases, and 9 bases lay between the germline ends. Source material: peripheral blood. V gene TRBV6-4 combines with J gene TRBJ2-3; a weak D match, TRBD1 (5 bases). This sequence originates from a human donor in a cohort sampled during active COVID-19. The CDR3 spells CASSEAGYTDTQYF. CDR3 DNA: TGTGCCAGCAGTGAGGCAGGGTACACAGATACGCAGTATTTT.